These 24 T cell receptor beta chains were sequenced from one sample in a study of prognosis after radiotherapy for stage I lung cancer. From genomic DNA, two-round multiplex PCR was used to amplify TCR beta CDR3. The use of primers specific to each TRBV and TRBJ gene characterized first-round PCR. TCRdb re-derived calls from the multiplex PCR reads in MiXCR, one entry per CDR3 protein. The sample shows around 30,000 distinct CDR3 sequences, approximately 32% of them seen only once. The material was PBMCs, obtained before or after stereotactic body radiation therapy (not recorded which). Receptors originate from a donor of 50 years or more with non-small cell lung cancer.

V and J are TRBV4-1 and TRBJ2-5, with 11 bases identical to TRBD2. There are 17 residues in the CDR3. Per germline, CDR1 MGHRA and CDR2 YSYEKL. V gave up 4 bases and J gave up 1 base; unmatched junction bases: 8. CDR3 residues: CASSRDLAGGAQETQYF. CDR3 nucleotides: TGCGCCAGCAGCCGAGACCTAGCGGGGGGTGCCCAAGAGACCCAGTACTTC.

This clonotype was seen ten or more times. CDR3 nucleotide sequence: TGTGCCAGCAGTGAGGGGTGGGGGAATTCACCCCTCCACTTT. Encoded protein: CASSEGWGNSPLHF. The chain carries TRBV6-1 and TRBJ1-6, with a weak D call TRBD1 (5 bases). The V end lost 3 bases, the J end lost 7 bases, and 10 bases lay between the germline ends. Germline V gene lookup returns CDR1 MNHNS and CDR2 SASEGT. This CDR3 is built from 14 residues.

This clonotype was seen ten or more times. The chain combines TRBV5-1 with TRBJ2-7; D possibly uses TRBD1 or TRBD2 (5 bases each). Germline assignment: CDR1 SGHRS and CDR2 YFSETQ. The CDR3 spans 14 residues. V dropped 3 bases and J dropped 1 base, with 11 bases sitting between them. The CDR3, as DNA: TGCGCCAGCAGCTCAGGGACGGCATCCTACGAGCAGTACTTC. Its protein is CASSSGTASYEQYF.

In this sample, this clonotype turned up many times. For the CDR3, the DNA is TGTGCCAGTAGTATGACAGGGGGCAATGGCTACGAGCAGTACTTC. This codes for CASSMTGGNGYEQYF. The V call is TRBV19, the J call TRBJ2-7; 10 nucleotides align to TRBD1. J was trimmed by 3 bases and V by 3 bases; bases with no gene match: 5. Per the germline V gene, CDR1 is LNHDA and CDR2 is SQIVND (reference sequence). The CDR3 totals 15 residues.

Here the CDR3 reads CASSLQGAQANEQFF. DNA for the CDR3: TGTGCCAGCAGTCTACAGGGGGCTCAAGCCAATGAGCAGTTCTTC. The V gene is TRBV6-2 or TRBV6-3, the J gene TRBJ2-1; 9 bases are shared with TRBD1. CDR1 and CDR2 from the germline V gene are MNHEY and SVGEGT. This CDR3 contains 15 residues. With 5 bases clipped from V and 6 bases from J, the junction kept 8 bases outside the gene matches.

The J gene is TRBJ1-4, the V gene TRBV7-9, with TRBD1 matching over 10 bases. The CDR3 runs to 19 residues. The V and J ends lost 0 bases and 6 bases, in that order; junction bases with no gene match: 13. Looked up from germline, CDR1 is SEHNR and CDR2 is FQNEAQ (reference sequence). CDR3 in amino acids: CASSLAQTGGAKADEKLFF. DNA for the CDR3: TGTGCCAGCAGCTTAGCGCAGACAGGGGGCGCAAAGGCGGATGAAAAACTGTTTTTT.

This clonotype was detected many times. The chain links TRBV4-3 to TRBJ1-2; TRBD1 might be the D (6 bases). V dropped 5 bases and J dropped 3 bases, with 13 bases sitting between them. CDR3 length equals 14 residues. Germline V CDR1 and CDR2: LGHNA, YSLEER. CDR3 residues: CASSRLTGDYGYTF. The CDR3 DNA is TGCGCCAGCAGCAGGTTGACAGGCGACTATGGCTACACCTTC.

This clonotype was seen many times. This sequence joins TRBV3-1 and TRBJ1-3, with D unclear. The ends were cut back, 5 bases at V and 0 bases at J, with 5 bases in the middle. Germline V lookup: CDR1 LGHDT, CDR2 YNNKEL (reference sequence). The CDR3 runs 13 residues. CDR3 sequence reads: CASSENSGNTIYF. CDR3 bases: TGTGCCAGCAGCGAAAACTCTGGAAACACCATATATTTT.

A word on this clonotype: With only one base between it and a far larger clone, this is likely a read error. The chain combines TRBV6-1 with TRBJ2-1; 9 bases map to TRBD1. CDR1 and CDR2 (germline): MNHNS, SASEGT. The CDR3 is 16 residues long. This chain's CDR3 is CASSARGTGSYNEHFF. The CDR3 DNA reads TGTGCCAGCAGTGCCCGAGGGACAGGGTCCTACAATGAGCATTTCTTC.

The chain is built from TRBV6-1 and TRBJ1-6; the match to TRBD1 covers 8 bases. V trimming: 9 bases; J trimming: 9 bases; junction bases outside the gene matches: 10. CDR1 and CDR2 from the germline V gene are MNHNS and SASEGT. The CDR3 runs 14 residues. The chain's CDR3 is CASCGQGIGSPLHF. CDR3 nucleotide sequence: TGTGCCAGTTGTGGACAGGGAATAGGTTCACCCCTCCACTTT.

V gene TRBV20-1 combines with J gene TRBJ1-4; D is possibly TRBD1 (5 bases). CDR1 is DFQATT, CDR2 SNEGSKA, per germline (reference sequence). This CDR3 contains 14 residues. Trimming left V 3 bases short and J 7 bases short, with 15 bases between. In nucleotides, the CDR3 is TGCAGTGCTAGGTCGCGACAGTTTAGTGAAAAACTGTTTTTT. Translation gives CSARSRQFSEKLFF.

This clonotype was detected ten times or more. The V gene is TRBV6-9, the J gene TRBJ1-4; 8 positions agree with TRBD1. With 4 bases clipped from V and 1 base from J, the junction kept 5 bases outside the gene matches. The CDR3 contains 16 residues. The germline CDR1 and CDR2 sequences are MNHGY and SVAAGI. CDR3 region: CASSSGGAGTNEKLFF. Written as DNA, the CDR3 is TGTGCCAGCAGTTCAGGGGGCGCGGGAACTAATGAAAAACTGTTTTTT.

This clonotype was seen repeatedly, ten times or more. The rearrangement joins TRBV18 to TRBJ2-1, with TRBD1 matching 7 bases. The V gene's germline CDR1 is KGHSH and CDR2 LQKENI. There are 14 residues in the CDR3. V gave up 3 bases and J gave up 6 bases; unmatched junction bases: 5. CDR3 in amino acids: CASSPSGTANEQFF. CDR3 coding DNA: TGTGCCAGCTCACCTTCCGGGACAGCCAATGAGCAGTTCTTC.

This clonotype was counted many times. The CDR3 reads CSVRDTQGEKLFF. CDR3 DNA sequence: TGCAGCGTCCGGGACACCCAAGGGGAAAAACTGTTTTTT. This chain uses TRBV29-1 with TRBJ1-4; D is possibly TRBD1 (6 bases). Trimming took off 6 bases at V and 8 bases at J, with 16 bases between the two ends. Germline V CDR1 and CDR2: SQVTM, ANQGSEA. The CDR3 spans 13 residues.

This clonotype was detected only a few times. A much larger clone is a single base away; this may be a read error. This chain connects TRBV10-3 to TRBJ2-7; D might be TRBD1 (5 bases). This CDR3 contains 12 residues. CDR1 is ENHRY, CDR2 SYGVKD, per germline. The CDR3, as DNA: TGTGCCATCAGGGACATCTCCCACGAGCAGTACTTC. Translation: CAIRDISHEQYF.

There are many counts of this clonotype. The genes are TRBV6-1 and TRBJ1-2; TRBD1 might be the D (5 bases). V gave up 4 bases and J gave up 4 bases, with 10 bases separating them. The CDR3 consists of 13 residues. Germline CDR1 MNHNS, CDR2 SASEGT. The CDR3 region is CASSVDSSYGYTF. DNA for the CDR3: TGTGCCAGCAGTGTCGACAGCTCCTATGGCTACACCTTC.

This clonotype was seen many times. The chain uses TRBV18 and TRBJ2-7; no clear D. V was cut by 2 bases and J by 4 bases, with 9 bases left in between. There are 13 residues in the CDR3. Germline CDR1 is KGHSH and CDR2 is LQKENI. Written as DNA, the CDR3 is TGTGCCAGCTCACCAGGGTCCGGATACGAGCAGTACTTC. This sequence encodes CASSPGSGYEQYF.

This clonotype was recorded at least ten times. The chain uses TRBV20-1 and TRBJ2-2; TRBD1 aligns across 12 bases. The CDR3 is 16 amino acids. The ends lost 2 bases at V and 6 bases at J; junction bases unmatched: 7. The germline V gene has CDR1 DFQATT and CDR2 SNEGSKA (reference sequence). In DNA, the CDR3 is TGCAGTGCTAGAACTGGGACAGGGGGCGGTCCCGGGGAGCTGTTTTTT. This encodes CSARTGTGGGPGELFF.

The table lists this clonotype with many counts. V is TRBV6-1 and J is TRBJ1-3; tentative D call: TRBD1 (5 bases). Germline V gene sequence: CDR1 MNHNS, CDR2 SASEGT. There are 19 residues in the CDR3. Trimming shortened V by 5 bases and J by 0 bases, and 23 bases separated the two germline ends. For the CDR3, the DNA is TGTGCCAGCAGTCTTCGCGGCCAGGGTCGCAGAGGCTCTGGAAACACCATATATTTT. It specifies CASSLRGQGRRGSGNTIYF.

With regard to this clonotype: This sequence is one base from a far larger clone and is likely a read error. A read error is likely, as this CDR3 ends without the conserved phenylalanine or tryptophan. Written as DNA, the CDR3 is TGTGCCAGCAGCATGACCCCCGGCTATGGCTACACCTTA. As protein: CASSMTPGYGYTL. The chain combines TRBV2 with TRBJ1-2; D call uncertain. In germline, CDR1 is SNHLY, CDR2 FYNNEI. V lost 6 bases and J lost 4, with 12 bases in between. This CDR3 comprises 13 residues.

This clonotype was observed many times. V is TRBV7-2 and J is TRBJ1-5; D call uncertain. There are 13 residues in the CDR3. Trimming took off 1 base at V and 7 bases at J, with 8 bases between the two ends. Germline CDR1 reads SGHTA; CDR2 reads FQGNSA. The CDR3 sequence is CASSLDNGQPQHF. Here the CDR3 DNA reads TGTGCCAGCAGCTTAGACAACGGACAGCCCCAGCATTTT. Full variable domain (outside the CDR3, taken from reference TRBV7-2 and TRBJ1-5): GAGVSQSPSNKVTEKGKDVELRCDPISGHTALYWYRQSLGQGLEFLIYFQGNSAPDKSGLPSDRFSAERTGGSVSTLTIQRTQQEDSAVYLCASSLDNGQPQHFGDGTRLSIL.

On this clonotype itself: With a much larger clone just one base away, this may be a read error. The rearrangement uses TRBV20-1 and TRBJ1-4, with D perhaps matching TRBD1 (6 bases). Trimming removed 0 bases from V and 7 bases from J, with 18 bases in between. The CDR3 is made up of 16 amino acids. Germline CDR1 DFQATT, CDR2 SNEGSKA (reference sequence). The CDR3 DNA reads TGCAGTGCTAGAGACTGGCGACAGGTGAGGAGTGAAAAACTGTTTTTT. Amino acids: CSARDWRQVRSEKLFF.

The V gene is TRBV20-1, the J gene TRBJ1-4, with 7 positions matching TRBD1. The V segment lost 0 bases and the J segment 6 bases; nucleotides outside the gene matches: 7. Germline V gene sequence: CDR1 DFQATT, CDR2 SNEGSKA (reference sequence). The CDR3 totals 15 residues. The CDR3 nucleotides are TGCAGTGCTAGAGATACAGGGGTTGTCGATGAAAAACTGTTTTTT. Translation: CSARDTGVVDEKLFF.

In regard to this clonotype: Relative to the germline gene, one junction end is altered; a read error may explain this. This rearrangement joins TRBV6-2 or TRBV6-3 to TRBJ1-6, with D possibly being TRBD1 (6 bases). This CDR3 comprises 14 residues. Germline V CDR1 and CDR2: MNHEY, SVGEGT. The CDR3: CASGDQTGNSTLHF. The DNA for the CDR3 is TGTGCCAGCGGTGACCAGACAGGCAATTCAACCCTCCACTTT.